This T cell receptor beta chain was captured in a study of regulatory T cells in long-lasting Graves disease. As to time point: persistent/refractory GD, antithyroid drugs over 5 years with positive TRAb. The TCR library was made from RNA that had been extracted from PBMCs in TRIzol. TCR beta libraries were built with iRepertoire HTBI primers and Arm-PCR of CDR3 regions. As handled by the study authors: Spanning all samples, the identified segments comprised around 62 TRBV and more than 11 TRBJ. TCRdb independently ran MiXCR on the multiplex PCR reads; one entry per CDR3 protein. TCRdb, not the authors, supplied the V and J calls. The repertoire holds hundreds of thousands of distinct CDR3 sequences, with approximately 22% as singletons. Findings of the study overall: Persistent patients shared more public clonotypes (approximately 2,700) than newly diagnosed patients (966).

Germline assignment: CDR1 KGHDR and CDR2 SFDVKD. Deletions cut 3 bases from V and 2 bases from J, with 13 bases between. This CDR3 spans 15 amino acids. As regards this clonotype: Antigen specificity is unknown.

The source material was peripheral blood mononuclear cells (PBMCs), sampled when the disease was refractory, from a patient treated with antithyroid drugs. The rearrangement links TRBV24-1 to TRBJ2-7; perhaps TRBD2 as D (6 bases). The sequence came from a female donor with Graves disease. CDR3 bases: TGTGCCACCAGTGATGGGGACTCCCGAACCTACGAGCAGTACTTC. This encodes CATSDGDSRTYEQYF.